The 7 T cell receptor beta chains in this list originate from one sample, sequenced in a study of blood T cell repertoires in COVID-19. Sequencing was performed with immunoSEQ multiplex PCR; in TCRdb, only in-frame clones are kept and a portion is missing. Seen here are tens of thousands of clones, more than 80% observed once, and the top ten hold about a sixth. Sequencing used peripheral blood. Receptors originate from a woman aged 60-75 years with COVID-19, enrolled during active disease.

This clone was observed a handful of times. This chain connects TRBV27 to TRBJ1-1; TRBD1 matches 8 bases. The CDR3 covers 15 residues. The J segment lost 3 bases and the V segment lost 0 bases, leaving 3 bases of the junction unmatched. CDR1 and CDR2 (germline): MNHEY, SMNVEV (reference sequence). The CDR3: CASSLSTGVDTEAFF. The CDR3 coding sequence is TGTGCCAGCAGTTTATCGACAGGGGTTGACACTGAAGCTTTCTTT.

This sequence joins TRBV27 and TRBJ2-7; 7 bases align to TRBD2. With 8 bases clipped from V and 4 bases from J, the junction kept 2 bases outside the gene matches. Germline assignment: CDR1 MNHEY and CDR2 SMNVEV (reference sequence). This CDR3 region has 11 residues. DNA for the CDR3: TGTGCCAGCCGGGAGGCTTACGAGCAGTACTTC. Encoded protein: CASREAYEQYF.

The rearrangement joins TRBV11-3 to TRBJ2-1; D remains unclear. Trimming shortened V by 5 bases and J by 10 bases, and 15 bases separated the two germline ends. This CDR3 is 13 amino acids long. The V gene's germline CDR1 is SGHNT and CDR2 YENEEA. The CDR3 nucleotides are TGTGCCAGCAGCCATCCCCCGCGAGTGGAGCAGTTCTTC. Its translation: CASSHPPRVEQFF.

This chain connects TRBV5-1 to TRBJ2-1; 7 positions agree with TRBD2. Germline loops: CDR1 SGHRS, CDR2 YFSETQ. J was trimmed by 9 bases and V by 1 base; bases with no gene match: 4. This CDR3 is 13 amino acids long. The CDR3 is CASSLKTSSEQFF. The CDR3 DNA sequence: TGCGCCAGCAGCTTGAAGACTAGCAGTGAGCAGTTCTTC. The full variable domain, in which reference TRBV5-1 and TRBJ2-1 provide the parts outside the CDR3, is KAGVTQTPRYLIKTRGQQVTLSCSPISGHRSVSWYQQTPGQGLQFLFEYFSETQRNKGNFPGRFSGRQFSNSRSEMNVSTLELGDSALYLCASSLKTSSEQFFGPGTRLTVL.

V and J are TRBV11-3 and TRBJ2-7; D gene ambiguous. The V end was cut by 0 bases, the J end by 4 bases, with 10 bases between. The germline V gene has CDR1 SGHNT and CDR2 YENEEA. The CDR3 has 14 amino acids. CDR3: CASSLDVGVYEQYF. Written as DNA, the CDR3 is TGTGCCAGCAGCTTAGATGTAGGAGTTTACGAGCAGTACTTC.

The chain links TRBV21-1 to TRBJ1-2. TRBV21-1 is tagged as a pseudogene. There are 10 residues in the CDR3. Written as DNA, the CDR3 is TGTGCCGGCGGGGGCCCTTCTGACACCTTC. Translating it yields CAGGGPSDTF.

This clone was seen only a few times. The chain uses TRBV27 and TRBJ2-1; TRBD2 aligns across 9 bases. J was trimmed by 2 bases and V by 4 bases; bases with no gene match: 3. CDR1 MNHEY and CDR2 SMNVEV come from the germline V gene (reference sequence). The CDR3 contains 15 residues. CDR3 sequence: CASSYSGGPYNEQFF. CDR3 sequence (DNA): TGTGCCAGCAGTTATAGCGGGGGCCCCTACAATGAGCAGTTCTTC.